This TCR beta chain is drawn from a study of cytomegalovirus exposure and HLA in healthy donors. Researchers ran the PCR with 60 Vbeta and 13 Jbeta primers. Assay: immunoSEQ multiplex PCR; the TCRdb copy retains only in-frame clones and omits some. The sample shows about 94,000 clones, approximately 79% of them seen only once. Germline assignment: CDR1 SGHNT and CDR2 YYREEE (reference sequence). The junction had 7 bases not matched to a gene; V was cut back by 3 bases and J by 1 base. The CDR3 extends over 16 amino acids. The chain is built from TRBV5-4 and TRBJ1-2; 9 bases map to TRBD1. Sequenced input: PBMCs. This sequence originates from a woman in her thirties or forties in good health and CMV-seronegative. CDR3 amino acids: CASSSGQGSSNYGYTF. The CDR3 DNA reads TGTGCCAGCAGCTCTGGACAGGGGTCGAGTAACTATGGCTACACCTTC.